This is a list of T cell receptor beta chains from one sample in a study of shared clonotypes between healthy human individuals. Measured with immunoSEQ multiplex PCR; TCRdb has only the in-frame clones, and not every one. The sample carries some 2,400,000 clones, approximately 94% recorded once. Sequencing was carried out using naive CD4+ T cells sorted from blood. Receptors originate from a man aged 18 to 35 in good health. Each CDR3 is given with its conserved first and last residue. Each record gives: J gene, V gene, clone size, D gene, CDR3 DNA, CDR3 protein. A D gene is named only where the DNA matches it firmly. Some rows have no size entry. The others give once, few or many, or a class for an expanded clone.

J: TRBJ1-6; V: TRBV5-1; size: NA; D: NA; DNA: TGCGCCAGCAGCTTGGCCAGTCTGGGGGCAAGCTCCTATAATTCACCCCTCCACTTT; CDR3: CASSLASLGASSYNSPLHF
J: TRBJ1-2; V: TRBV7-9; size: NA; D: NA; DNA: TGTGCCAGCAGCGACAACCCGACAGCGTTTTATGGCTACACCTTC; CDR3: CASSDNPTAFYGYTF
J: TRBJ2-2; V: TRBV10-3; size: NA; D: TRBD1; DNA: TGTGCCACCGCCAGGGGGAAGGGGGAGCTGTTTTTT; CDR3: CATARGKGELFF
J: TRBJ1-1; V: TRBV5-6; size: NA; D: NA; DNA: TGTGCCAGCAAAAAGGGAGGGCACATGAACACTGAAGCTTTCTTT; CDR3: CASKKGGHMNTEAFF
J: TRBJ1-5; V: TRBV30; size: NA; D: NA; DNA: TGTGCCTGGAGTGAGGGTTCGCGCAGAAATCAGCCCCAGCATTTT; CDR3: CAWSEGSRRNQPQHF
J: TRBJ2-5; V: TRBV5-6; size: once; D: TRBD2; DNA: TGTGCCAGCAGCTTACCGGGACTAGCGAAAGAAGAGACCCAGTACTTC; CDR3: CASSLPGLAKEETQYF
J: TRBJ1-5; V: TRBV7-2; size: NA; D: NA; DNA: TGTGCCAGCAGCCAGGCCTATGGGGTGGGTCAGCCCCAGCATTTT; CDR3: CASSQAYGVGQPQHF
J: TRBJ1-2; V: TRBV10-1; size: once; D: NA; DNA: TGCGCCAGCAGTGAGTCGGATCAGGGAACCTATGGCTACACCTTC; CDR3: CASSESDQGTYGYTF
J: TRBJ2-3; V: TRBV2; size: NA; D: NA; DNA: TGTGCCAGCAGAGCCCTTGGCTTATGGGGGGCCAGCACAGATACGCAGTATTTT; CDR3: CASRALGLWGASTDTQYF
J: TRBJ1-2; V: TRBV19; size: NA; D: NA; DNA: TGTGCCAGTAGCCTCCGGGGTTCCTATGGCTACACCTTC; CDR3: CASSLRGSYGYTF
J: TRBJ2-1; V: TRBV1; size: NA; D: NA; DNA: TGCACCAGCAGCGGCGGGAGGGTCTCCTACAATGAGCAGTTCTTC; CDR3: CTSSGGRVSYNEQFF
J: TRBJ1-2; V: TRBV7-2; size: NA; D: TRBD1; DNA: TGTGCCAGCAGCACATGGACAGGGGTCAACTATGGCTACACCTTC; CDR3: CASSTWTGVNYGYTF
J: TRBJ1-6; V: TRBV11-2; size: NA; D: NA; DNA: TGTGCCAGCAGCCAATGGACGGTGCTGGGCTCACCCCTCCACTTT; CDR3: CASSQWTVLGSPLHF
J: TRBJ2-3; V: TRBV5-6; size: NA; D: TRBD1; DNA: TGTGCCAGCAGCTTGGGGACAGGGGACGGAGATACGCAGTATTTT; CDR3: CASSLGTGDGDTQYF
J: TRBJ1-4; V: TRBV6-5; size: NA; D: NA; DNA: TGTGCCAGCAGTGAGAGGAGGACAGAATTT; CDR3: CASSERRTEF
J: TRBJ2-7; V: TRBV7-9; size: once; D: NA; DNA: TGTGCCAGCAGCTTCGCGGGCGGGGACGAGCAGTACTTC; CDR3: CASSFAGGDEQYF
J: TRBJ2-5; V: TRBV5-1; size: once; D: NA; DNA: TGCGCCAGCAGCTTGGGTCTAGCGTGGGAGACCCAGTACTTC; CDR3: CASSLGLAWETQYF
J: TRBJ1-2; V: TRBV2; size: NA; D: TRBD1; DNA: TGTGCCAGCGGACAGGGTGGCGGATATGGCTACACCTTC; CDR3: CASGQGGGYGYTF
J: TRBJ1-2; V: TRBV5-1; size: NA; D: TRBD1; DNA: TGCGCCAGCAGCTTGGAGTCGACAGGGGGGAACTATGGCTACACCTTC; CDR3: CASSLESTGGNYGYTF
J: TRBJ2-3; V: TRBV5-1; size: NA; D: NA; DNA: TGCGCCAGCAGACTGTACGGGAGCCTTAGCACAGATACGCAGTATTTT; CDR3: CASRLYGSLSTDTQYF
J: TRBJ2-5; V: TRBV6-5; size: NA; D: NA; DNA: TGTGCCAGCGGACAGACCCAAGAGACCCAGTACTTC; CDR3: CASGQTQETQYF
J: TRBJ2-7; V: TRBV7-8; size: NA; D: NA; DNA: TGTGCCAGCAGCTTAGGCCGGGACTTTACCTACGAGCAGTACTTC; CDR3: CASSLGRDFTYEQYF
J: TRBJ2-1; V: TRBV2; size: NA; D: TRBD2; DNA: TGTGCCGGGCAGGCGGGAGGGCCCCACAATGAGCAGTTCTTC; CDR3: CAGQAGGPHNEQFF
J: TRBJ2-1; V: TRBV19; size: NA; D: NA; DNA: TGTGCCAGTAGTATGATGTCAGGGGGGTACAATGAGCAGTTCTTC; CDR3: CASSMMSGGYNEQFF
J: TRBJ2-5; V: TRBV7-9; size: once; D: NA; DNA: TGTGCCAGCAGCAAGGGTTACAGGGAGACCCAGTACTTC; CDR3: CASSKGYRETQYF
J: TRBJ2-1; V: TRBV6-1; size: NA; D: NA; DNA: TGTGCCAGCAGTGGTTACAACGATAAATCCGAGCAGTTCTTC; CDR3: CASSGYNDKSEQFF
J: TRBJ1-1; V: TRBV6-5; size: NA; D: TRBD1; DNA: TGTGCCAGCAGCCGTTACAGGGGCGCTGAAGCTTTCTTT; CDR3: CASSRYRGAEAFF
J: TRBJ2-6; V: TRBV2; size: NA; D: NA; DNA: TGTGCCAGCAGTGAGGGCAGGCCCGCTGGGGCCAACGTCCTGACTTTC; CDR3: CASSEGRPAGANVLTF
J: TRBJ2-7; V: TRBV5-4; size: NA; D: NA; DNA: TGTGCCAGCAGCTCGGACTCCTACGAGCAGTACTTC; CDR3: CASSSDSYEQYF
J: TRBJ1-5; V: TRBV19; size: NA; D: NA; DNA: TGTGCCAGTAGTGGGCAGGGAAGGTCCGATCAGCCCCAGCATTTT; CDR3: CASSGQGRSDQPQHF
J: TRBJ1-2; V: TRBV5-4; size: NA; D: NA; DNA: TGTGCCAGCAGCTCCCACCCCCCGGGCCCTAGTGGCTACACCTTC; CDR3: CASSSHPPGPSGYTF
J: TRBJ1-2; V: TRBV7-9; size: NA; D: NA; DNA: TGTGCCAGCAGCTTATTTGGGGTCACTAACTATGGCTACACCTTC; CDR3: CASSLFGVTNYGYTF
J: TRBJ1-6; V: TRBV5-4; size: NA; D: NA; DNA: TGTGCCAGCAGCTTGGGGGACACGCTTTCTAATTCACCCCTCCACTTT; CDR3: CASSLGDTLSNSPLHF
J: TRBJ2-7; V: TRBV6-1; size: NA; D: TRBD1; DNA: TGTGCCAGCAGTGAAGGTCCAGGGGGAGTCTACGAGCAGTACTTC; CDR3: CASSEGPGGVYEQYF
J: TRBJ1-2; V: TRBV5-6; size: NA; D: TRBD1; DNA: TGTGCCAGCAGCTCAGGGGGATATGGCTACACCTTC; CDR3: CASSSGGYGYTF
J: TRBJ2-1; V: TRBV25-1; size: NA; D: TRBD2; DNA: TGTGCCAGCAGCGGGGGGGGCTTGAATGAGCAGTTCTTC; CDR3: CASSGGGLNEQFF
J: TRBJ2-5; V: TRBV5-1; size: NA; D: NA; DNA: TGCGCCAGCAGCACCCAACGGGGCTGGGGGGAGACCCAGTACTTC; CDR3: CASSTQRGWGETQYF
J: TRBJ2-5; V: TRBV30; size: NA; D: NA; DNA: TGTGCCTGGAGTGTTGGTACAGGGGAGACCCAGTACTTC; CDR3: CAWSVGTGETQYF
J: TRBJ2-3; V: TRBV18; size: once; D: NA; DNA: TGTGCCAGCTCAGCCACTCTAGCGAGAAGTATAGATACGCAGTATTTT; CDR3: CASSATLARSIDTQYF
J: TRBJ2-7; V: TRBV5-1; size: NA; D: NA; DNA: TGCGCCAGCAGCTTGGTTCTGGGGTACGAGCAGTACTTC; CDR3: CASSLVLGYEQYF
J: TRBJ2-7; V: TRBV7-9; size: NA; D: NA; DNA: TGTGCCAGCAGGTCGGGGGGCGCATCAGGGAGCGAGCAGTACTTC; CDR3: CASRSGGASGSEQYF
J: TRBJ2-3; V: TRBV6-1; size: NA; D: TRBD2; DNA: TGTGCCAGTATTCACGGGGGGGGCACAGATACGCAGTATTTT; CDR3: CASIHGGGTDTQYF
J: TRBJ2-2; V: TRBV14; size: NA; D: NA; DNA: TGTGCCAGCAGCTTTGTAAACGGGGAGCTGTTTTTT; CDR3: CASSFVNGELFF
J: TRBJ2-1; V: TRBV10-1; size: NA; D: NA; DNA: TGCGCCAGCAGTGGGGATAGTCGGACAGCGAGGAATGAGCAGTTCTTC; CDR3: CASSGDSRTARNEQFF
J: TRBJ2-2; V: TRBV12-2; size: NA; D: NA; DNA: TGTGCAAGTCGCTTAATCCCCCAGACAGCGGGAGGGCCTTACCGCATGAACACCGGGGAGCTGTTTTTT; CDR3: CASRLIPQTAGGPYRMNTGELFF
J: TRBJ2-4; V: TRBV19; size: NA; D: NA; DNA: TGTGCCAGTAGTATGATAGCCAAAAACATTCAGTACTTC; CDR3: CASSMIAKNIQYF
J: TRBJ2-3; V: TRBV18; size: NA; D: NA; DNA: TGTGCCAGCTCACCGCCTATTCACACAGATACGCAGTATTTT; CDR3: CASSPPIHTDTQYF